One sample yielded the 27 T cell receptor beta chains listed below, sequenced in a study of blood T cell repertoires in COVID-19. The table came from immunoSEQ multiplex PCR; TCRdb's copy has only in-frame clones and leaves some out. This table holds 20,000 or so clones, approximately 88% found once. Sequencing input: PBMCs or T cells enriched from blood (not recorded which). Source of these receptors: a woman younger than 45 who had recovered from COVID-19.

The V and J genes are TRBV7-7 and TRBJ2-3, with 11 positions matching TRBD2. The length of the CDR3 is 15 residues. The junction had 1 base not matched to a gene; V was cut back by 4 bases and J by 1 base. Germline V CDR1 and CDR2: SSHAT, FNYEAQ (reference sequence). CDR3 nucleotides: TGTGCCAGCAGCTCACTAGCGGGGGGCACAGATACGCAGTATTTT. Its translation: CASSSLAGGTDTQYF.

The rearrangement joins TRBV20-1 to TRBJ1-2; a weak D match, TRBD1 (5 bases). The CDR3 covers 14 residues. Germline CDR1 reads DFQATT; CDR2 reads SNEGSKA (reference sequence). The V end lost 3 bases, the J end lost 2 bases, and 13 bases lay between the germline ends. In nucleotides, the CDR3 is TGCAGTGCTAGTTGGGGGGTCAGGAACTATGGCTACACCTTC. This codes for CSASWGVRNYGYTF.

The chain joins TRBV4-1 to TRBJ2-7; 12 bases fit TRBD2. With 0 bases clipped from V and 1 base from J, the junction kept 4 bases outside the gene matches. CDR1 is MGHRA, CDR2 YSYEKL, per germline. The CDR3 has 17 amino acids. The CDR3 nucleotides read TGCGCCAGCAGCCAAGATGGGCTAGCGGGGGGGTCCTACGAGCAGTACTTC. Protein sequence: CASSQDGLAGGSYEQYF.

This rearrangement joins TRBV11-1 to TRBJ2-3, with TRBD1 matching 7 bases. With V trimmed by 6 bases and J by 6 bases, 6 bases remained unmatched. Germline V lookup: CDR1 SGHAT, CDR2 FQDESV (reference sequence). The CDR3 covers 13 residues. The CDR3 loop reads CASSQLRGDTQYF. CDR3 DNA: TGTGCCAGCAGTCAACTCAGGGGGGATACGCAGTATTTT.

This clone appeared once. The rearrangement joins TRBV5-1 to TRBJ1-2, with D perhaps TRBD1 (5 bases). With 0 bases removed from V and 8 bases from J, the gap between germline ends came to 17 bases. The CDR3 length is 15 residues. The germline gives CDR1 SGHRS, CDR2 YFSETQ. The CDR3 coding sequence is TGCGCCAGCAGCTTGGCCGCGACAGTGTCAAAGGGCTACACCTTC. Translating it yields CASSLAATVSKGYTF.

The chain is built from TRBV27 and TRBJ1-2; D possibly corresponds to TRBD1 (6 bases). Trimming removed 5 bases at V and 5 bases at J, with 15 bases between. Germline-derived CDR1 and CDR2 are MNHEY and SMNVEV (reference sequence). The CDR3 spans 14 residues. The chain's CDR3 is CASSLGGGGYGYTF. CDR3 nucleotides: TGTGCCAGCAGTCTTGGGGGGGGCGGGTATGGCTACACCTTC.

V is TRBV6-2 or TRBV6-3 and J is TRBJ1-5; TRBD1 matches 7 bases. The CDR3 is 15 amino acids. V lost 4 bases to trimming and J lost 0 bases; unmatched junction nucleotides: 3. Per the germline V gene, CDR1 is MNHEY and CDR2 is SVGEGT. CDR3 sequence reads: CASSFTGDSNQPQHF. As DNA, the CDR3 is TGTGCCAGCAGTTTCACAGGGGATAGCAATCAGCCCCAGCATTTT.

The CDR3 loop is CASSPGQGLWGYTF. Written as DNA, the CDR3 is TGTGCCAGCAGTCCGGGACAGGGGCTTTGGGGCTACACCTTC. This rearrangement joins TRBV19 to TRBJ1-2; 10 bases align to TRBD1. The V segment lost 9 bases and the J segment 8 bases; nucleotides outside the gene matches: 12. Germline V lookup: CDR1 LNHDA, CDR2 SQIVND (reference sequence). The CDR3 runs to 14 residues. The complete variable domain, with remaining parts taken from reference TRBV19 and TRBJ1-2, reads DGGITQSPKYLFRKEGQNVTLSCEQNLNHDAMYWYRQDPGQGLRLIYYSQIVNDFQKGDIAEGYSVSREKKESFPLTVTSAQKNPTAFYLCASSPGQGLWGYTFGSGTRLTVV.

The CDR3 spells CASSRSGETQYF. In nucleotides, the CDR3 is TGTGCCAGTAGTAGATCGGGGGAGACCCAGTACTTC. The chain combines TRBV19 with TRBJ2-5, with a possible D match to TRBD2 (5 bases). Looked up from germline, CDR1 is LNHDA and CDR2 is SQIVND (reference sequence). The CDR3 spans 12 residues. V was shortened by 4 bases and J by 5 bases, with 8 bases between the two germline ends.

This rearrangement joins TRBV6-5 to TRBJ1-1, with TRBD1 identical over 7 bases. The V and J ends lost 4 bases and 8 bases, in that order; junction bases with no gene match: 7. Germline loops: CDR1 MNHEY, CDR2 SVGAGI. The CDR3 is 13 residues long. CDR3 in DNA: TGTGCCAGCAGTTCAACGACAGGGAACGAAGCTTTCTTT. Amino acids: CASSSTTGNEAFF.

This chain joins TRBV5-1 and TRBJ2-3, with a weak D call TRBD2 (6 bases). The CDR3 totals 14 residues. Trimming cost V 7 bases and J 0 bases, with 12 bases left between them. Germline CDR1 reads SGHRS; CDR2 reads YFSETQ. Written as DNA, the CDR3 is TGCGCCAGCCGGGCGGGACCTAGCACAGATACGCAGTATTTT. It specifies CASRAGPSTDTQYF.

This clone is a singleton in its sample. V gene TRBV3-1 (or the pseudogene TRBV3-2) combines with J gene TRBJ2-7; 10 bases map to TRBD2. Germline CDR1 and CDR2: LGHDT and YNNKEL (reference sequence). The CDR3 extends over 16 amino acids. The trim removed 0 bases at V and 2 bases at J, leaving 4 bases unmatched. The CDR3 coding sequence is TGTGCCAGCAGCCAAGATACAACTAGCGGGACCTACGAGCAGTACTTC. It encodes CASSQDTTSGTYEQYF.

The sample holds a few counts of this clone. The CDR3, as DNA: TGTGCCAGTATGGAGCGGGGCAGCTCCTACGAGCAGTACTTC. Translation: CASMERGSSYEQYF. The rearrangement links TRBV19 to TRBJ2-7; 7 bases are shared with TRBD2. CDR1 is LNHDA, CDR2 SQIVND, per germline (reference sequence). This CDR3 spans 14 amino acids. The junction had 6 bases not matched to a gene; V was cut back by 7 bases and J by 0 bases.

This clone showed up just once. The chain employs TRBV7-2 and TRBJ2-3; 12 bases match TRBD2. The CDR3 runs 14 residues. V shed 2 bases, J shed 10 bases, and the junction held 4 bases outside the gene matches. CDR1 and CDR2 (germline): SGHTA, FQGNSA. CDR3 sequence (DNA): TGTGCCAGCAGCTTAAGGCTAGCGGGGGGGGCGCAGTATTTT. Protein: CASSLRLAGGAQYF.

V usage is TRBV2 and J usage is TRBJ1-1; a weak D match, TRBD1 (6 bases). Germline CDR1 reads SNHLY; CDR2 reads FYNNEI. V gave up 4 bases and J gave up 5 bases, with 20 bases separating them. CDR3 length: 16 residues. The CDR3 DNA is TGTGCCAGCAGTGCAGGCAGGGGCGACTTAGGGACTGAAGCTTTCTTT. Amino acids: CASSAGRGDLGTEAFF. Drawing the rest from reference TRBV2 and TRBJ1-1, the complete variable domain is EPEVTQTPSHQVTQMGQEVILRCVPISNHLYFYWYRQILGQKVEFLVSFYNNEISEKSEIFDDQFSVERPDGSNFTLKIRSTKLEDSAMYFCASSAGRGDLGTEAFFGQGTRLTVV.

This chain connects TRBV4-3 to TRBJ1-2, with D possibly matching TRBD1 (6 bases). Germline V gene lookup returns CDR1 LGHNA and CDR2 YSLEER. The CDR3 totals 15 residues. V was clipped by 0 bases and J by 8 bases, with 16 bases between them. Here the CDR3 DNA reads TGCGCCAGCAGCCAAGATGTTGGGGGCTGGGGGGGCTACACCTTC. Translated: CASSQDVGGWGGYTF.

The chain joins TRBV5-6 to TRBJ1-6; 8 nucleotides align to TRBD1. V shed 3 bases, J shed 4 bases, and the junction held 3 bases outside the gene matches. Germline CDR1 reads SGHDT; CDR2 reads YYEEEE. The CDR3 runs to 15 residues. CDR3 nucleotides: TGTGCCAGCAGCTCGGACAGGGTATATAATTCACCCCTCCACTTT. Its translation is CASSSDRVYNSPLHF.

The V gene is TRBV7-9, the J gene TRBJ2-7, with D perhaps matching TRBD2 (5 bases). Trimming took off 5 bases at V and 2 bases at J, with 7 bases between the two ends. The CDR3 is 12 amino acids. CDR1 is SEHNR and CDR2 is FQNEAQ in the germline V gene (reference sequence). CDR3 coding DNA: TGTGCCAGCAGCCCGACTACCTACGAGCAGTACTTC. It is translated as CASSPTTYEQYF.

The chain is built from TRBV6-4 and TRBJ1-2, with 8 bases fitting TRBD1. The CDR3 spans 15 residues. J was trimmed by 4 bases and V by 6 bases; bases with no gene match: 10. In germline, CDR1 is MRHNA, CDR2 SNTAGT. The CDR3 reads CASSPVAGGGYGYTF. The DNA of the CDR3 is TGTGCCAGCAGCCCCGTGGCAGGGGGCGGCTATGGCTACACCTTC.

The rearrangement links TRBV3-1 (or the pseudogene TRBV3-2) to TRBJ2-3, with 13 bases fitting TRBD2. The CDR3 runs 15 residues. Germline V gene lookup returns CDR1 LGHDT and CDR2 YNNKEL (reference sequence). The trim removed 0 bases at V and 11 bases at J, leaving 5 bases unmatched. This CDR3 reads CASSQDGLAGDKQYF. Written as DNA, the CDR3 is TGTGCCAGCAGCCAAGACGGACTAGCGGGGGACAAGCAGTATTTT.

The chain recombines TRBV28 with TRBJ1-2; D remains ambiguous. CDR1 is MDHEN, CDR2 SYDVKM, per germline. This CDR3 spans 12 amino acids. The CDR3 loop reads CAIEGKVDGYTF. CDR3 DNA: TGTGCGATCGAGGGCAAAGTAGATGGCTACACCTTC.

The rearrangement joins TRBV15 to TRBJ1-5; D may be TRBD1 (5 bases). Germline V gene lookup returns CDR1 LNHNV and CDR2 YYDKDF (reference sequence). V was shortened by 8 bases and J by 2 bases, with 13 bases between the two germline ends. CDR3 length: 14 residues. The CDR3, as DNA: TGTGCCACCTCCAGGGTTTTGGGCAATCAGCCCCAGCATTTT. This sequence encodes CATSRVLGNQPQHF.

V usage is TRBV11-2 and J usage is TRBJ1-4; TRBD1 matches 9 bases. J lost 8 bases, V lost 0 bases, and 10 bases had no gene match. CDR3 length: 17 residues. Germline V gene data show CDR1 as SGHAT and CDR2 as FQNNGV. The chain's CDR3 is CASSLDLGGQGWEKLFF. In DNA, the CDR3 is TGTGCCAGCAGCTTAGACTTGGGGGGACAGGGATGGGAAAAACTGTTTTTT. Full variable domain (remainder filled in from reference TRBV11-2 and TRBJ1-4): EAGVAQSPRYKIIEKRQSVAFWCNPISGHATLYWYQQILGQGPKLLIQFQNNGVVDDSQLPKDRFSAERLKGVDSTLKIQPAKLEDSAVYLCASSLDLGGQGWEKLFFGSGTQLSVL.

The chain couples TRBV30 to TRBJ1-2, with 7 nucleotides matching TRBD1. The ends lost 3 bases at V and 3 bases at J; junction bases unmatched: 7. Germline CDR1 and CDR2: GTSNPN and SVGIG (reference sequence). The CDR3 totals 14 residues. CDR3 nucleotide sequence: TGTGCCTGGAGCATAGGACAGGAATACTATGGCTACACCTTC. This codes for CAWSIGQEYYGYTF.

V and J are TRBV7-8 and TRBJ2-7, with TRBD1 matching over 9 bases. V lost 2 bases, J lost 5 bases, and 10 bases stayed unmatched. The CDR3 has 16 residues. Germline V gene lookup returns CDR1 SGHVS and CDR2 FQNEAQ. The CDR3 reads CASSLSPGQGTHEQYF. DNA for the CDR3: TGTGCCAGCAGCTTATCCCCGGGACAGGGTACCCACGAGCAGTACTTC.

The chain links TRBV20-1 to TRBJ2-1, with 8 bases matching TRBD2. V lost 3 bases and J lost 6; bases outside the gene matches: 7. The CDR3 has 14 residues. Per germline, CDR1 DFQATT and CDR2 SNEGSKA (reference sequence). The CDR3 sequence is CSASNLAGINEQFF. CDR3 sequence (DNA): TGCAGTGCTAGTAACCTAGCGGGTATCAATGAGCAGTTCTTC.

The V gene is TRBV7-2, the J gene TRBJ2-7, with D perhaps TRBD2 (6 bases). CDR1 SGHTA and CDR2 FQGNSA come from the germline V gene. The CDR3 is 17 amino acids. V lost 4 bases, J lost 0 bases, and 19 bases lay in between. In DNA form, the CDR3 reads TGTGCCAGCAGCTCACGCGCGAGCGGGCGACCCTCCTACGAGCAGTACTTC. It encodes CASSSRASGRPSYEQYF.